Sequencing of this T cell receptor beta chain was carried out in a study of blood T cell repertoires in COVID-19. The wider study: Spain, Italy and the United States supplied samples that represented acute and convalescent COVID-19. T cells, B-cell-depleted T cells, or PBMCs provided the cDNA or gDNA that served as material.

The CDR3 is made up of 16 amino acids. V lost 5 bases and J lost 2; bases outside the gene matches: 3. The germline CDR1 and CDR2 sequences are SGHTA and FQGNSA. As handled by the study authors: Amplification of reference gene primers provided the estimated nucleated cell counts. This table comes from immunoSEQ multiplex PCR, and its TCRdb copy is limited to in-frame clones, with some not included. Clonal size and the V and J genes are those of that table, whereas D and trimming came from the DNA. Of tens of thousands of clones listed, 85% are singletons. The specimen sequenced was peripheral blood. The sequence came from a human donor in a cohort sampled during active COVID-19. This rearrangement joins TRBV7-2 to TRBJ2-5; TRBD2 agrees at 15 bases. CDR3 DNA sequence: TGTGCCAGCAGCATTGGACTAGCGGGGGGGCAAGAGACCCAGTACTTC. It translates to CASSIGLAGGQETQYF.